This entry features one T cell receptor beta chain sequence. The sample belongs to a study of control samples from healthy donors and cancer patients. Germline values: CDR1 SNHLY, CDR2 FYNNEI. The CDR3 is made up of 13 amino acids. The V gene end was trimmed by 5 bases and the J gene end by 6 bases; junction bases not matched to a gene: 7. Assay used: immunoSEQ multiplex PCR; TCRdb lists only in-frame clones, some missing. The profile shows about 160,000 clones, 94% of them singletons. This TCR was recovered from a man aged 55 to 70 with colorectal cancer. This rearrangement joins TRBV2 to TRBJ2-7; 7 bases are a match to TRBD1. The sample consisted of PBMCs. CDR3 nucleotide sequence: TGTGCCAGCAGTCTTGACAGGGCATCCGAGCAGTACTTC. Translated: CASSLDRASEQYF. The full variable domain, with the rest looked up from reference TRBV2 and TRBJ2-7, is EPEVTQTPSHQVTQMGQEVILRCVPISNHLYFYWYRQILGQKVEFLVSFYNNEISEKSEIFDDQFSVERPDGSNFTLKIRSTKLEDSAMYFCASSLDRASEQYFGPGTRLTVT.